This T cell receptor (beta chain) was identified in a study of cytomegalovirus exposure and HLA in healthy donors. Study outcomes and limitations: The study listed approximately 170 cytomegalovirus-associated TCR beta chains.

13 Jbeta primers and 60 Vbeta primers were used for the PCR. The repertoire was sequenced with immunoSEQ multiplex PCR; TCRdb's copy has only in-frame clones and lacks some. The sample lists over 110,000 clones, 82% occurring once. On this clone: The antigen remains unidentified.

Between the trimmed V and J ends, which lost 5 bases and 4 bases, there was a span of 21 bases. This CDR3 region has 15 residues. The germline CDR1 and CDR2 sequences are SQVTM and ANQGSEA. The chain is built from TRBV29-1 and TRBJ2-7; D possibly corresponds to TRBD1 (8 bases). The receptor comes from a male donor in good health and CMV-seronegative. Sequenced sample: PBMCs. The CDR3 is CSVLGGDRRIYEQYF. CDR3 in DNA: TGCAGCGTTTTGGGGGGGGACAGGAGGATATACGAGCAGTACTTC.